This T cell receptor beta chain was observed in a study of PD-L1 blockade in urothelial cancer. About the research overall: Dosed intravenously at 1,200 mg every 3 weeks, atezolizumab was initiated by patients at some point between 2014 and 2016. Male sex and bladder-origin urothelial cancer were recorded for about 90% of the 29 patients. Previous chemotherapy exposure amounted to 0 to 3 regimens for patients.

Time point meaning: pretreatment peripheral blood. TCRdb's table, derived via immunoSEQ multiplex PCR, lists solely in-frame clones and lacks some. The table records roughly 51,000 clones, roughly 78% of them present only once. Losses at the gene ends were 0 bases for V and 10 bases for J; bases not matched to a gene: 14. CDR1 SGDLS and CDR2 YYNGEE come from the germline V gene. CDR3 length: 18 amino acids. The chain joins TRBV9 to TRBJ2-1, with 12 bases aligning to TRBD2. The specimen was PBMCs, collected around atezolizumab (anti-PD-L1) treatment. The sequence was obtained from a man between 65 and 85 years old with urothelial cancer. CDR3 sequence reads: CASSVGGGGTSGYREQFF. The CDR3 nucleotides are TGTGCCAGCAGCGTAGGGGGGGGAGGGACTAGCGGGTATAGGGAGCAGTTCTTC.